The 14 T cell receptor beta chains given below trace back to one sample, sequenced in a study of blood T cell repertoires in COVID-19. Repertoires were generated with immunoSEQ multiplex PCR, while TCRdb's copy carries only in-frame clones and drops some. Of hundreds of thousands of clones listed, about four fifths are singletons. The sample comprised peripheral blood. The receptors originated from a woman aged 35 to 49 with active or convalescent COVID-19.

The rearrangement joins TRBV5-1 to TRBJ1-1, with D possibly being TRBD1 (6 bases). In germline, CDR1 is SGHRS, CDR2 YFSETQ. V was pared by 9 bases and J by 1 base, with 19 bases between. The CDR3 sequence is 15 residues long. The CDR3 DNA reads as TGCGCCACCAAAGGAGGAGGGGGGGCGAACACTGAAGCTTTCTTT. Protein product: CATKGGGGANTEAFF. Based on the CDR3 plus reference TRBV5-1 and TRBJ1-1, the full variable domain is KAGVTQTPRYLIKTRGQQVTLSCSPISGHRSVSWYQQTPGQGLQFLFEYFSETQRNKGNFPGRFSGRQFSNSRSEMNVSTLELGDSALYLCATKGGGGANTEAFFGQGTRLTVV.

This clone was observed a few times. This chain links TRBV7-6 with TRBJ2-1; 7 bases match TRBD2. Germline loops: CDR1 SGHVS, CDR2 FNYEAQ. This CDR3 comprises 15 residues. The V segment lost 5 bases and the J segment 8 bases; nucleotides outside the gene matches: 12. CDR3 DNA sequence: TGTGCCAGCAGCCCATCTCGCGGGGGAGCGGATGAGCAGTTCTTC. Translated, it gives CASSPSRGGADEQFF.

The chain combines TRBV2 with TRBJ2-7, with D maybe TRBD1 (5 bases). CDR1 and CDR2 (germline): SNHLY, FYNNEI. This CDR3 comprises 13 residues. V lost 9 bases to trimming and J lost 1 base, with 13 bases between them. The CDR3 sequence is CASLTAASYEQYF. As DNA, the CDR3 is TGTGCCAGTTTGACAGCCGCATCCTACGAGCAGTACTTC. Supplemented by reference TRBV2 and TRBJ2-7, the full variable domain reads EPEVTQTPSHQVTQMGQEVILRCVPISNHLYFYWYRQILGQKVEFLVSFYNNEISEKSEIFDDQFSVERPDGSNFTLKIRSTKLEDSAMYFCASLTAASYEQYFGPGTRLTVT.

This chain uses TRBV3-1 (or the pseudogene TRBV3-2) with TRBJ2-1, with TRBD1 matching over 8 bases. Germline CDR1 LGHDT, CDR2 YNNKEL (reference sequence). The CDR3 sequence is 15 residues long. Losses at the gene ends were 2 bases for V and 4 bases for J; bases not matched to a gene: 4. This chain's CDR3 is CASSQTGGIYNEQFF. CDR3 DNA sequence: TGTGCCAGCAGCCAAACAGGGGGGATATACAATGAGCAGTTCTTC.

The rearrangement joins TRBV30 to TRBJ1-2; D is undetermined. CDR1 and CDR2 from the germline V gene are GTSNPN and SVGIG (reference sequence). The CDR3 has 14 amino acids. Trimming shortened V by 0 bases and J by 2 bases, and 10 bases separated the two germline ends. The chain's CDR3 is CAWSVLQVNYGYTF. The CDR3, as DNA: TGTGCCTGGAGTGTATTGCAGGTGAACTATGGCTACACCTTC.

CDR3 DNA: TGTGCCAGCAGCTCCCAAGCAGGGGACTATGGCTACACCTTC. It translates to CASSSQAGDYGYTF. The rearrangement joins TRBV7-9 to TRBJ1-2; TRBD1 is a possible D gene (6 bases). This CDR3 region has 14 residues. CDR1 is SEHNR, CDR2 FQNEAQ, per germline (reference sequence). V was shortened by 4 bases and J by 3 bases, with 12 bases between the two germline ends. Full variable domain (missing parts from reference TRBV7-9 and TRBJ1-2): DTGVSQNPRHKITKRGQNVTFRCDPISEHNRLYWYRQTLGQGPEFLTYFQNEAQLEKSRLLSDRFSAERPKGSFSTLEIQRTEQGDSAMYLCASSSQAGDYGYTFGSGTRLTVV.

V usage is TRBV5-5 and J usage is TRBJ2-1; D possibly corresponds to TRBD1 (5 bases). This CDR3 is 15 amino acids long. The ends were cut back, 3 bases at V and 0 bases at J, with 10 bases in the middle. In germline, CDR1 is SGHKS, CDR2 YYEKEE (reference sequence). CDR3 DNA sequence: TGTGCCAGCAGCTCCACAGGATCCTCCTACAATGAGCAGTTCTTC. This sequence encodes CASSSTGSSYNEQFF.

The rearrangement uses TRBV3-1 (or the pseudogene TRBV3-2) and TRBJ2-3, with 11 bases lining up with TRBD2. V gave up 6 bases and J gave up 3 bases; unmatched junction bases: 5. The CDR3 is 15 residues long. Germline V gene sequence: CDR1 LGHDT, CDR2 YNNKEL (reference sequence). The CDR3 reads CASRRSGRETDTQYF. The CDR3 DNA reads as TGTGCCAGCAGACGTAGCGGGAGGGAAACAGATACGCAGTATTTT.

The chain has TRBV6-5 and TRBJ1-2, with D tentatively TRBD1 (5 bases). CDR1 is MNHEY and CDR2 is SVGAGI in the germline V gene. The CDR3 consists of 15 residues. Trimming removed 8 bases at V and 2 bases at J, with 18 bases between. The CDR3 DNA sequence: TGTGCCAGCGTAACAACCAAGGGGCAAAACTATGGCTACACCTTC. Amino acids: CASVTTKGQNYGYTF.

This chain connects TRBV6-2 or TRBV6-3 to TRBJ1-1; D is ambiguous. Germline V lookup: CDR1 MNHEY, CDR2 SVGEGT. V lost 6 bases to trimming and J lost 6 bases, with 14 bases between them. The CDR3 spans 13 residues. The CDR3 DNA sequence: TGTGCCAGCAGCCACGGGGATGGGGCTGAAGCTTTCTTT. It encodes CASSHGDGAEAFF.

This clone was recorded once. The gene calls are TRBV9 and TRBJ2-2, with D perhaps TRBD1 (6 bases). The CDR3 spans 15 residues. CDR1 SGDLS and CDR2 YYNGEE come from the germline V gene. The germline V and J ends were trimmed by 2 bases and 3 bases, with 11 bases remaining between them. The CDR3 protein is CASSVSGADTGELFF. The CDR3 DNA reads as TGTGCCAGCAGCGTTTCAGGGGCAGACACCGGGGAGCTGTTTTTT. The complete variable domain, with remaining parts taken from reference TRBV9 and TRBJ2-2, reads DSGVTQTPKHLITATGQRVTLRCSPRSGDLSVYWYQQSLDQGLQFLIQYYNGEERAKGNILERFSAQQFPDLHSELNLSSLELGDSALYFCASSVSGADTGELFFGEGSRLTVL.

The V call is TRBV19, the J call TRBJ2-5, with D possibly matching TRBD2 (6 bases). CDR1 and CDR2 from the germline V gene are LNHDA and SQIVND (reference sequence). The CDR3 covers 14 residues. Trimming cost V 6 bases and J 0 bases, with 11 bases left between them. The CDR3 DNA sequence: TGTGCCAGTAGACTAGCCGTGTACCAAGAGACCCAGTACTTC. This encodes CASRLAVYQETQYF.

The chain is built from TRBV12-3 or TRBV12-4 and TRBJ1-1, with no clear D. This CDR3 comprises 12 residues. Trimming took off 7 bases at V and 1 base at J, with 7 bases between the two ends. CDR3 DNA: TGTGCCAGCATTAGGAGGAACACTGAAGCTTTCTTT. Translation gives CASIRRNTEAFF.

CDR3 coding DNA: TGTGCCACCAGCAAACCGGGACAGGGGGGCTCCGGGGAGCTGTTTTTT. Translation gives CATSKPGQGGSGELFF. The rearrangement joins TRBV24-1 to TRBJ2-2; 11 nucleotides align to TRBD1. V trimming: 7 bases; J trimming: 6 bases; junction bases outside the gene matches: 9. This CDR3 comprises 16 residues. CDR1 is KGHDR, CDR2 SFDVKD, per germline.